This TCR beta chain was recorded in a study of cytomegalovirus exposure and HLA in healthy donors. The study ran its PCR with 60 Vbeta and 13 Jbeta primers. This table comes from immunoSEQ multiplex PCR, and its TCRdb copy is limited to in-frame clones, with some not included. The sample data list under 250,000 clones. Comment on this clone: Its antigen is currently unknown.

This CDR3 has 15 amino acids. Germline V lookup: CDR1 MNHNS, CDR2 SASEGT. The ends were cut back, 0 bases at V and 2 bases at J, with 11 bases in the middle. Findings of the study overall: Under in vitro conditions, a few CMV-associated chains were confirmed as specific for CMV antigens. In terms of immune exposure information, only CMV serostatus was available.

The chain has TRBV6-1 and TRBJ2-7, with D unclear. The sequence derives from a girl aged 2-10 years in good health and CMV-seropositive. Sequenced: PBMCs. This CDR3 reads CASSEARGYTYEQYF. Written as DNA, the CDR3 is TGTGCCAGCAGTGAAGCGCGCGGTTATACCTACGAGCAGTACTTC.